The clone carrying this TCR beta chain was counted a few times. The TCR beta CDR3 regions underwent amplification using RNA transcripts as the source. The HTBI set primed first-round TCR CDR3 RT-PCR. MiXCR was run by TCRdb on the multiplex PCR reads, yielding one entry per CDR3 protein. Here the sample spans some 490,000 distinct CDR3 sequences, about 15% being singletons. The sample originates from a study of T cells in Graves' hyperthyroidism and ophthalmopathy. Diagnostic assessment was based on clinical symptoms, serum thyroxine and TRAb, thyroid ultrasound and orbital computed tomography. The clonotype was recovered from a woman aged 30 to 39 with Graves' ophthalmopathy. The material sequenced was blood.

The CDR3 reads CASSLVGAVGGEASSSYNEQFF. CDR3 bases: TGCGCCAGCAGCTTGGTCGGGGCGGTGGGCGGGGAGGCCTCTAGCTCCTACAATGAGCAGTTCTTC. This rearrangement joins TRBV5-1 to TRBJ2-1; possible D gene TRBD2, 6 bases. The ends were cut back, 0 bases at V and 0 bases at J, with 28 bases in the middle. The germline gives CDR1 SGHRS, CDR2 YFSETQ. The CDR3 is made up of 22 amino acids. Looking up the rest from reference TRBV5-1 and TRBJ2-1 gives the full variable domain: KAGVTQTPRYLIKTRGQQVTLSCSPISGHRSVSWYQQTPGQGLQFLFEYFSETQRNKGNFPGRFSGRQFSNSRSEMNVSTLELGDSALYLCASSLVGAVGGEASSSYNEQFFGPGTRLTVL.